The next 22 T cell receptor beta chains were all read from a single sample in a study of control samples from healthy donors and cancer patients. The protocol was immunoSEQ multiplex PCR, while the TCRdb copy is restricted to in-frame clones and leaves out a portion. The data show around 130,000 clones, less than 95% seen once. Sequencing was performed on blood. These receptors were obtained from a man between 18 and 29 years old in good health.

In its sample, this clone was seen once. V is TRBV19 and J is TRBJ1-2; 11 bases are a match to TRBD1. Trimming at V came to 5 bases and at J to 4 bases, leaving 3 bases not matched to a gene. CDR1 is LNHDA, CDR2 SQIVND, per germline (reference sequence). The CDR3 totals 14 residues. The CDR3 DNA follows: TGTGCCAGTAGTCCTGGGACAGGGGGCTATGGCTACACCTTC. It codes for CASSPGTGGYGYTF. Full variable domain (missing parts from reference TRBV19 and TRBJ1-2): DGGITQSPKYLFRKEGQNVTLSCEQNLNHDAMYWYRQDPGQGLRLIYYSQIVNDFQKGDIAEGYSVSREKKESFPLTVTSAQKNPTAFYLCASSPGTGGYGYTFGSGTRLTVV.

This chain uses TRBV14 with TRBJ2-7; D possibly matches TRBD1 or TRBD2 (6 bases each). The CDR3 totals 15 residues. Trimming pared 2 bases from V and 1 base from J, leaving 12 bases between. Germline V gives CDR1 SGHDN, CDR2 FVKESK. CDR3 nucleotide sequence: TGTGCCAGCAGCCAAAGGGGGGCTCTATCCTACGAGCAGTACTTC. Protein sequence: CASSQRGALSYEQYF. The variable domain in full, with the rest retrieved from reference TRBV14 and TRBJ2-7, is EAGVTQFPSHSVIEKGQTVTLRCDPISGHDNLYWYRRVMGKEIKFLLHFVKESKQDESGMPNNRFLAERTGGTYSTLKVQPAELEDSGVYFCASSQRGALSYEQYFGPGTRLTVT.

CDR3 region: CASSDVGGNTEAFF. DNA of the CDR3: TGTGCCAGCAGTGACGTCGGGGGGAACACTGAAGCTTTCTTT. The rearrangement uses TRBV2 and TRBJ1-1, with D perhaps TRBD1 (5 bases). Germline CDR1 SNHLY, CDR2 FYNNEI. CDR3 length equals 14 residues. V was pared by 3 bases and J by 1 base, with 9 bases between.

This sequence joins TRBV9 and TRBJ2-5; 9 positions match TRBD1. The CDR3 has 15 residues. V shed 3 bases and J 5 bases; nucleotides not matched to a gene: 8. Germline V gives CDR1 SGDLS, CDR2 YYNGEE. CDR3 coding DNA: TGTGCCAGCAGCGCCGGGACAGGGAGGGGGGAGACCCAGTACTTC. Translation: CASSAGTGRGETQYF.

The chain employs TRBV5-6 and TRBJ2-3; tentative D call: TRBD1 (6 bases). The V gene's germline CDR1 is SGHDT and CDR2 YYEEEE. This CDR3 has 17 residues. Trimming left V 3 bases short and J 1 base short, with 18 bases between. CDR3 loop: CASSWGLGQIRTDTQYF. The DNA of the CDR3 is TGTGCCAGCAGCTGGGGATTGGGACAAATCCGCACAGATACGCAGTATTTT.

CDR3 coding DNA: TGTGCCAGCAGTTACAGGGGGCAGGGGGCTGAAGCTTTCTTT. This translates into CASSYRGQGAEAFF. The rearrangement joins TRBV5-4 to TRBJ1-1, with 9 bases fitting TRBD1. This CDR3 spans 14 amino acids. V lost 5 bases, J lost 6 bases, and 8 bases stayed unmatched. Germline V gene data show CDR1 as SGHNT and CDR2 as YYREEE (reference sequence).

This clone was recorded only once. The rearrangement uses TRBV4-1 and TRBJ1-2, with D perhaps matching TRBD1 (5 bases). Per germline, CDR1 MGHRA and CDR2 YSYEKL. This CDR3 is built from 15 residues. Trimming shortened V by 0 bases and J by 4 bases, and 12 bases separated the two germline ends. The CDR3 reads CASSQDWGPFYGYTF. CDR3 coding DNA: TGCGCCAGCAGCCAAGATTGGGGACCGTTCTATGGCTACACCTTC.

This chain links TRBV4-1 with TRBJ1-5; D not resolved. CDR3 length: 15 residues. The germline V gene encodes CDR1 MGHRA and CDR2 YSYEKL. Trimming pared 4 bases from V and 7 bases from J, leaving 17 bases between. The CDR3 region is CASSPFPESGQPQHF. For the CDR3, the DNA is TGCGCCAGCAGCCCTTTCCCAGAGAGTGGGCAGCCCCAGCATTTT.

This rearrangement joins TRBV29-1 to TRBJ2-3; D is unresolved. Trimming stripped 7 bases from V and 2 bases from J, with 13 bases between. This CDR3 comprises 13 residues. Germline CDR1 and CDR2: SQVTM and ANQGSEA. CDR3 nucleotide sequence: TGCAGCGCCCGGCTCAGGTTCACAGATACGCAGTATTTT. Residues: CSARLRFTDTQYF.

This chain joins TRBV5-1 and TRBJ2-3; 14 bases are a match to TRBD2. There are 17 residues in the CDR3. Germline V lookup: CDR1 SGHRS, CDR2 YFSETQ. The V gene end was trimmed by 3 bases and the J gene end by 3 bases; junction bases not matched to a gene: 6. DNA for the CDR3: TGCGCCAGCAGCTGGGGGACTAGCGGGGGAGAGACAGATACGCAGTATTTT. Protein sequence: CASSWGTSGGETDTQYF.

The chain links TRBV29-1 to TRBJ1-2; 7 nucleotides line up with TRBD1. CDR1 and CDR2 (germline): SQVTM, ANQGSEA. This CDR3 comprises 17 residues. With V trimmed by 4 bases and J by 4 bases, 18 bases remained unmatched. CDR3 protein: CSVGLKPRQGLPYGYTF. The CDR3 bases are TGCAGCGTTGGTCTAAAGCCGAGACAGGGACTACCCTATGGCTACACCTTC.

The chain carries TRBV7-3 and TRBJ1-6; the D gene is possibly TRBD1 (5 bases). This CDR3 has 17 amino acids. The germline gives CDR1 SGHTA, CDR2 FQGTGA. Trimming removed 1 base from V and 9 bases from J, with 19 bases in between. CDR3 protein: CASSLRPQGVGVSPLHF. The CDR3 DNA sequence: TGTGCCAGCAGCTTAAGGCCGCAGGGTGTGGGCGTTTCACCCCTCCACTTT.

This sequence joins TRBV9 and TRBJ2-5; D possibly corresponds to TRBD2 (5 bases). Between the trimmed V and J ends, which lost 1 base and 1 base, there was a span of 8 bases. The germline V gene has CDR1 SGDLS and CDR2 YYNGEE. CDR3 length: 14 residues. The chain's CDR3 is CASSVSGFQETQYF. For the CDR3, the DNA is TGTGCCAGCAGCGTATCGGGATTCCAAGAGACCCAGTACTTC.

In this sample, this clone turned up once. Here the CDR3 reads CASSLIGDQPQHF. The DNA for the CDR3 is TGTGCCAGCAGTTTAATCGGGGATCAGCCCCAGCATTTT. The chain combines TRBV12-3 or TRBV12-4 with TRBJ1-5; D not resolved. The CDR3 has 13 residues. With 2 bases removed from V and 5 bases from J, the gap between germline ends came to 7 bases.

CDR3 in DNA: TGTGCCATCAGTGAAATGGGCGGGAAGACAGATACGCAGTATTTT. Translated, it gives CAISEMGGKTDTQYF. The chain has TRBV10-3 and TRBJ2-3; weak D call: TRBD2 (6 bases). Germline values: CDR1 ENHRY, CDR2 SYGVKD. V was pared by 3 bases and J by 3 bases, with 13 bases between. The CDR3 extends over 15 amino acids.

This chain connects TRBV19 to TRBJ1-4, with D possibly matching TRBD1 (5 bases). The CDR3 sequence is 13 residues long. V gave up 7 bases and J gave up 4 bases, with 10 bases separating them. CDR1 and CDR2 from the germline V gene are LNHDA and SQIVND (reference sequence). This chain's CDR3 is CASTGRVNEKLFF. The CDR3, as DNA: TGTGCCAGTACCGGCAGGGTTAATGAAAAACTGTTTTTT.

This sequence joins TRBV6-4 and TRBJ1-2, with TRBD1 identical over 7 bases. The CDR3 consists of 14 residues. J lost 7 bases, V lost 6 bases, and 11 bases had no gene match. The germline CDR1 and CDR2 sequences are MRHNA and SNTAGT. The CDR3 spells CASRKRTGVAGYTF. The CDR3 region has the DNA TGTGCCAGCAGGAAACGTACAGGGGTTGCTGGCTACACCTTC.

This clone was observed a single time. This chain connects TRBV19 to TRBJ1-1, with TRBD1 as a possible D gene (5 bases). V was trimmed by 3 bases and J by 1 base, leaving 6 bases between them. The CDR3 contains 13 residues. Looked up from germline, CDR1 is LNHDA and CDR2 is SQIVND (reference sequence). CDR3 in amino acids: CASSIQGNTEAFF. The CDR3 DNA reads TGTGCCAGTAGTATTCAGGGGAACACTGAAGCTTTCTTT. Variable domain in full (rest from reference TRBV19 and TRBJ1-1): DGGITQSPKYLFRKEGQNVTLSCEQNLNHDAMYWYRQDPGQGLRLIYYSQIVNDFQKGDIAEGYSVSREKKESFPLTVTSAQKNPTAFYLCASSIQGNTEAFFGQGTRLTVV.

V usage is TRBV7-7 and J usage is TRBJ2-2, with 11 bases lining up with TRBD1. The germline gives CDR1 SSHAT, CDR2 FNYEAQ (reference sequence). Trimming took 2 bases from V and 4 from J; bases not matched to a gene: 3. This CDR3 is 16 amino acids long. This CDR3 is CASSLKGQGGTGELFF. CDR3 DNA sequence: TGTGCCAGCAGCTTAAAGGGACAGGGGGGCACCGGGGAGCTGTTTTTT.

The chain couples TRBV5-1 to TRBJ1-4, with a tentative D call TRBD1 (5 bases). The CDR3 is 15 residues long. Trimming took 5 bases from V and 5 from J, leaving 16 bases between them. The germline CDR1 and CDR2 sequences are SGHRS and YFSETQ. CDR3 sequence (DNA): TGCGCCAGCAGAGGGGACTTTCCATTAAATGAAAAACTGTTTTTT. Translating gives CASRGDFPLNEKLFF.

CDR3 region: CASRDRDRAPNEQFF. The CDR3 DNA follows: TGTGCCAGCAGGGACCGGGACAGGGCGCCCAATGAGCAGTTCTTC. This rearrangement joins TRBV27 to TRBJ2-1, with 9 bases identical to TRBD1. The CDR3 extends over 15 amino acids. Germline-derived CDR1 and CDR2 are MNHEY and SMNVEV (reference sequence). J lost 6 bases, V lost 6 bases, and 9 bases had no gene match.

The rearrangement uses TRBV2 and TRBJ1-6; D possibly corresponds to TRBD1 (5 bases). There are 15 residues in the CDR3. V was trimmed by 6 bases and J by 9 bases, leaving 18 bases between them. The germline gives CDR1 SNHLY, CDR2 FYNNEI. The CDR3 DNA sequence: TGTGCCAGCAGCGATGAGCTAGGGGCGCGTTCACCCCTCCACTTT. Protein sequence: CASSDELGARSPLHF.